Sequencing of this T cell receptor (beta chain) was carried out in a study of cytomegalovirus exposure and HLA in healthy donors. Broader study findings: The authors listed around 150 TCR beta chains as cytomegalovirus-associated.

Among the 110 or so subjects of the validation cohort, separate from the roughly 670-subject first cohort, were the donors. Generated by immunoSEQ multiplex PCR, the TCRdb table keeps only in-frame clones and is missing some. The repertoire has about 330,000 clones, roughly 89% of them found once; the top ten carry under 0.85%. Of note for this clone: No antigen is known for it.

The J segment lost 3 bases and the V segment lost 1 base, leaving 9 bases of the junction unmatched. The CDR3 consists of 17 residues. Germline loops: CDR1 SGHTA, CDR2 FQGTGA. The specimen sequenced was PBMCs. This TCR derives from a woman aged 18-30 years in good health and CMV-seronegative. V usage is TRBV7-3 and J usage is TRBJ2-5, with 9 bases identical to TRBD2. This CDR3 reads CASSLKPSGIGEETQYF. CDR3 nucleotide sequence: TGTGCCAGCAGCTTAAAGCCTAGCGGGATCGGGGAAGAGACCCAGTACTTC.